The present entry profiles one T cell receptor (beta chain) with its context. No cognate antigen has been identified for it. Base qualities are not at hand, and no much larger clone is one base apart. This sample is part of a study of radiation and T cells in renal cell carcinoma (dated by TCRdb to the early 2020s). As for the study more broadly: TCR beta sequencing covered over 50 samples in total, comprising some 25 tumors and roughly 27 peripheral blood samples. Across all 53 samples, 3.8 million or so unique CDR3 nucleotide sequences encoding some 2.6 million unique CDR3 amino acid sequences were identified. Results and caveats for the whole study, not just this receptor: Top tumor clonotypes rose in blood from baseline to 2 weeks post-radiation, then contracted by 4 weeks, suggesting transient expansion of tumor-resident clones. Irradiated tumors contained more dominant CDR3 motifs, and these motifs occupied a larger share of the repertoire than in control tumors. Because only small tumor regions of approximately 1 g were available, intratumoral heterogeneity was not captured. With a single-armed trial design, the study had no way to address how radiation dose or scheduling affects the TCR repertoire. Higher TCR clonality was observed in irradiated tumors than in controls, with an average of approximately 50% of the repertoire accounted for by the top 100 clonotypes, compared with around 40% in nephrectomy-only tumors. Because pretreatment tumor biopsies were not available, the study could not determine whether clonotypes were already present within the tumor at baseline.

The time point label for this specimen denotes: tumor resected at nephrectomy. The sample's treatment or condition label, in plain terms: 15 Gy SBRT to primary tumor, nephrectomy 4 weeks later. Samples were obtained from a clinical trial, in which 15 Gy stereotactic body radiation therapy was delivered to primary renal cell carcinomas and nephrectomy was performed 4 weeks later. All patients had renal cell carcinoma with clear cell pathology. Tumor processing involved mechanical dissociation, digestion with collagenase/hyaluronidase at 37 degrees C, handling in gentleMACS C tubes, and storage in liquid nitrogen. Genomic DNA for TCR sequencing was prepared using the QIAamp DNA Blood Mini Kit (Qiagen). Only samples passing all quality control checks were included in the analyses. The CDR3 starts with the cysteine, ends with the phenylalanine, and has 12 residues. Only the CDR3 region is kept as DNA, spanning 36 bases read in frame from base 1. Looking up the germline V gene yields CDR1 MNHNS and CDR2 SASEGT. V and J are truncated by 5 bases and 7 bases respectively, leaving an intervening sequence of 9 bases.

Following the manufacturer's recommendations, the immunoSEQ kit was used to generate TCR beta libraries from genomic DNA. Library preparation used a first multiplex PCR with proprietary primers, then a second PCR adding unique barcodes, with bead cleanups after each round. A positive control reaction and a negative control reaction, both provided in the kit, were run with every batch of samples. The final libraries were assessed on an Agilent 4200 TapeStation D1000 ScreenTape, pooled by volume, and quantified by qPCR. Sequencing was performed on an Illumina NextSeq500 with a MidOutput 150-cycle cartridge, and 156 Read1 and 15 Index1 cycles were run with kit custom primers. The pooled library was loaded at 1.0 pM, and around 18% PhiX control was spiked in. The study's own analysis went as follows. The vendor-processed data were analyzed in R, and a clonotype was defined as all T cells that share the same CDR3 nucleotide sequence. For clone abundance analyses, frequencies were normalized to the 10,000 most abundant clones in each sample. Before analysis, public T cell clones were removed, and these numbered fewer than six per sample on average. Dominant motifs were analyzed with ImmunoMap using the PAM10 matrix, a gap penalty of 30, and a homology threshold of 0.3, and motifs with a cumulative frequency of at least 0.01 were considered dominant. A difference in abundance of at least 32-fold between compartments was used to define tumor-enriched and baseline blood-enriched clonotypes. Tumor-blood repertoire similarity was measured with the Baroni-Urbani and Buser coefficient, and group comparisons used two-tailed Wilcoxon tests in R. TCRdb limited this immuneACCESS table to in-frame rearrangements with V and J called. A share of clones is missing; checked studies link under half to unresolved V genes, and the rest is unexplained. The V and J calls and the clone size are those of that table, but D and trimming were determined from the DNA. A total of 15,000 to 20,000 clones appear in this sample, around 66% of them only once. The ten largest account for roughly 26% of the sample.

The material sequenced was tumor tissue, taken from a patient whose treatment included radiotherapy and nephrectomy. This TCR derives from a woman in her 70s with renal cell carcinoma. This chain is built from TRBV6-1 and TRBJ2-4, with no confidently assigned D gene. The CDR3 sequence is CASSLTGNIQYF. The DNA is TGTGCCAGCAGTTTAACTGGGAACATTCAGTACTTC.